One and the same sample provided the 30 T cell receptor beta chains below, sequenced in a study of blood T cell repertoires in COVID-19. Assay used: immunoSEQ multiplex PCR; TCRdb lists only in-frame clones, some missing. The data hold under 300,000 clones, with approximately 83% observed a single time. Sequenced material: peripheral blood. These TCRs come from a man aged 30 to 45 who had recovered from COVID-19.

The chain uses TRBV19 and TRBJ1-3, with a tentative D call TRBD1 (6 bases). The V and J ends lost 8 bases and 9 bases respectively, with 20 bases between them. The germline CDR1 and CDR2 sequences are LNHDA and SQIVND (reference sequence). The CDR3 consists of 14 residues. CDR3 protein: CASLPGHQVGTIYF. DNA for the CDR3: TGTGCCAGTCTTCCGGGACACCAAGTAGGCACCATATATTTT.

This clone was seen repeatedly, ten times or more. Other DNA sequences in this sample translate to the same CDR3. V and J are TRBV6-1 and TRBJ2-5; 11 bases are shared with TRBD2. Germline V lookup: CDR1 MNHNS, CDR2 SASEGT. Losses at the gene ends were 1 base for V and 2 bases for J; bases not matched to a gene: 0. CDR3 length: 15 residues. The CDR3 sequence: CASSEVAGGQETQYF. The CDR3 DNA sequence: TGTGCCAGCAGTGAAGTAGCGGGGGGGCAAGAGACCCAGTACTTC.

The chain carries TRBV3-1 (or the pseudogene TRBV3-2) and TRBJ1-1, with 10 bases aligning to TRBD1. V lost 5 bases, J lost 4 bases, and 7 bases stayed unmatched. This CDR3 spans 15 amino acids. The germline V gene encodes CDR1 LGHDT and CDR2 YNNKEL (reference sequence). The CDR3 nucleotides read TGTGCCAGCAGCGGACCCGGGACAGGGGTCACTGAAGCTTTCTTT. Residues: CASSGPGTGVTEAFF.

The rearrangement uses TRBV9 and TRBJ1-4; D unresolved. This CDR3 is 16 amino acids long. The V end lost 0 bases, the J end lost 7 bases, and 16 bases lay between the germline ends. Germline lookup yields CDR1 SGDLS and CDR2 YYNGEE. The CDR3 nucleotides are TGTGCCAGCAGCGTAGCTGAGGGCCGTGTGAGTGAAAAACTGTTTTTT. Residues: CASSVAEGRVSEKLFF.

V gene TRBV12-3 or TRBV12-4 combines with J gene TRBJ2-1; weak D call: TRBD2 (7 bases). Trimming cost V 10 bases and J 10 bases, with 17 bases left between them. The CDR3 extends over 12 amino acids. The CDR3 reads CAIERGGEEQFF. CDR3 in DNA: TGTGCCATTGAGAGGGGGGGGGAAGAGCAGTTCTTC.

This clone has a single count. The genes are TRBV3-1 (or the pseudogene TRBV3-2) and TRBJ1-5, with 7 nucleotides matching TRBD1. This CDR3 has 15 amino acids. The V gene end was trimmed by 4 bases and the J gene end by 4 bases; junction bases not matched to a gene: 7. Germline CDR1 and CDR2: LGHDT and YNNKEL (reference sequence). The CDR3 region has the DNA TGTGCCAGCAGCCGGCGACAGGGAAGAAATCAGCCCCAGCATTTT. This gives the protein CASSRRQGRNQPQHF.

The chain is built from TRBV9 and TRBJ1-1; maybe TRBD1 (6 bases). The germline gives CDR1 SGDLS, CDR2 YYNGEE. Trimming took 0 bases from V and 3 from J, leaving 12 bases between them. This CDR3 comprises 15 residues. CDR3 nucleotides: TGTGCCAGCAGCGTAGATTCAGGGGCCCACACTGAAGCTTTCTTT. It encodes CASSVDSGAHTEAFF.

V gene TRBV20-1 combines with J gene TRBJ2-1; TRBD2 might be the D (7 bases). Trimming left V 3 bases short and J 15 bases short, with 15 bases between. The CDR3 totals 11 residues. The germline gives CDR1 DFQATT, CDR2 SNEGSKA (reference sequence). The CDR3 loop is CSASSTGGRFF. The CDR3 coding sequence is TGCAGTGCTAGTTCAACGGGGGGCCGGTTCTTC.

The chain recombines TRBV7-2 with TRBJ1-6; D is possibly TRBD1 (5 bases). CDR3 length: 14 residues. Trimming left V 6 bases short and J 9 bases short, with 15 bases between. Germline CDR1 reads SGHTA; CDR2 reads FQGNSA. CDR3 nucleotides: TGTGCCAGCAGTGGCAGGGATCCCAGTTCACCCCTCCACTTT. Its translation: CASSGRDPSSPLHF.

This clone was seen a few times. The V call is TRBV6-6, the J call TRBJ2-7; TRBD1 might be the D (5 bases). Trimming took off 6 bases at V and 2 bases at J, with 20 bases between the two ends. The CDR3 is 16 residues long. Germline assignment: CDR1 MNHNY and CDR2 SVGAGI (reference sequence). CDR3 residues: CASSNTDGQTPYEQYV. The CDR3 nucleotides read TGTGCCAGCAGCAACACTGATGGACAAACTCCCTACGAGCAGTACGTC.

The DNA for the CDR3 is TGTGCCAGCAGCCCCCAAGCGGCGACAGATACGCAGTATTTT. Its translation is CASSPQAATDTQYF. The rearrangement joins TRBV11-2 to TRBJ2-3, with D perhaps matching TRBD2 (5 bases). Germline V CDR1 and CDR2: SGHAT, FQNNGV. The CDR3 has 14 residues. V was shortened by 5 bases and J by 3 bases, with 12 bases between the two germline ends.

Note on this clone: Its ends do not fully match the called genes, so a read error is possible. The genes are TRBV7-3 and TRBJ1-2, with 7 nucleotides matching TRBD1. The CDR3 runs 13 residues. From germline, CDR1 is SGHTA and CDR2 FQGTGA. The DNA of the CDR3 is TGTGCCAGCAGTTTAACAGGGGAGGCTGGCTACACCTTC. Translated, it gives CASSLTGEAGYTF. The entire variable domain, with the rest obtained from reference TRBV7-3 and TRBJ1-2, is as follows: GAGVSQTPSNKVTEKGKYVELRCDPISGHTALYWYRQSLGQGPEFLIYFQGTGAADDSGLPNDRFFAVRPEGSVSTLKIQRTERGDSAVYLCASSLTGEAGYTFGSGTRLTVV.

The rearrangement uses TRBV2 and TRBJ2-1, with TRBD1 identical over 8 bases. The CDR3 consists of 16 residues. Germline values: CDR1 SNHLY, CDR2 FYNNEI. J lost 7 bases, V lost 8 bases, and 16 bases had no gene match. The CDR3 region has the DNA TGTGCCAGCCCCCGAGGGGGCAGGGGGCGGATAAATGAGCAGTTCTTC. Translated: CASPRGGRGRINEQFF.

This rearrangement joins TRBV7-9 to TRBJ2-1; 7 bases match TRBD2. V lost 6 bases and J lost 1; bases outside the gene matches: 6. Germline V lookup: CDR1 SEHNR, CDR2 FQNEAQ (reference sequence). The CDR3 consists of 15 residues. The CDR3 region is CASSPSGASYNEQFF. The CDR3, as DNA: TGTGCCAGCAGTCCTAGCGGAGCATCCTACAATGAGCAGTTCTTC.

V is TRBV9 and J is TRBJ1-2; 7 bases match TRBD1. The germline V gene encodes CDR1 SGDLS and CDR2 YYNGEE. Losses at the gene ends were 4 bases for V and 4 bases for J; bases not matched to a gene: 10. The length of the CDR3 is 15 residues. CDR3 DNA: TGTGCCAGCAGCCCAACAGGGGCGGATAGCTATGGCTACACCTTC. Its translation is CASSPTGADSYGYTF.

The chain is built from TRBV15 and TRBJ2-3; D possibly corresponds to TRBD2 (6 bases). In germline, CDR1 is LNHNV, CDR2 YYDKDF (reference sequence). The CDR3 has 17 amino acids. V lost 0 bases and J lost 6, with 19 bases in between. The CDR3 loop reads CATSRDGGSGKTDTQYF. The CDR3, as DNA: TGTGCCACCAGCAGAGATGGGGGTAGCGGTAAAACGGATACGCAGTATTTT.

The V call is TRBV19, the J call TRBJ1-2; D possibly corresponds to TRBD1 (5 bases). The CDR3 has 14 residues. Per the germline V gene, CDR1 is LNHDA and CDR2 is SQIVND (reference sequence). The V and J ends lost 3 bases and 6 bases respectively, with 14 bases between them. The CDR3 here is CASSIPQGSNGYTF. The CDR3 bases are TGTGCCAGTAGTATCCCCCAGGGATCGAATGGCTACACCTTC.

The rearrangement links TRBV5-1 to TRBJ2-3, with D uncertain. Trimming left V 1 base short and J 4 bases short, with 4 bases between. Germline assignment: CDR1 SGHRS and CDR2 YFSETQ. This CDR3 contains 12 residues. CDR3 sequence: CASSLSADTQYF. CDR3 nucleotide sequence: TGCGCCAGCAGCTTGAGCGCAGATACGCAGTATTTT.

The chain combines TRBV28 with TRBJ1-2; no clear D gene. The CDR3 is made up of 14 amino acids. The V gene's germline CDR1 is MDHEN and CDR2 SYDVKM. Between the trimmed V and J ends, which lost 1 base and 2 bases, there was a span of 8 bases. CDR3 loop: CASSLFERNYGYTF. The DNA of the CDR3 is TGTGCCAGCAGTTTATTTGAGCGGAACTATGGCTACACCTTC.

The rearrangement links TRBV5-6 to TRBJ1-2; D might be TRBD1 (5 bases). The CDR3 has 14 amino acids. Deletions cut 5 bases from V and 7 bases from J, with 18 bases between. In germline, CDR1 is SGHDT, CDR2 YYEEEE. The CDR3 sequence is CASSPIQVLGGYTF. CDR3 bases: TGTGCCAGCAGTCCGATACAGGTTCTCGGTGGCTACACCTTC.

The chain joins TRBV4-2 to TRBJ1-2; TRBD1 might be the D (5 bases). Per the germline V gene, CDR1 is LGHNA and CDR2 is YNFKEQ. The CDR3 is 15 amino acids. The V end lost 1 base, the J end lost 8 bases, and 17 bases lay between the germline ends. DNA of the CDR3: TGTGCCAGCAGCCAAGGGCAGGGTATCGAGATCGGCTACACCTTC. This gives the protein CASSQGQGIEIGYTF.

The sample holds a few counts of this clone. The chain links TRBV7-6 to TRBJ1-1, with 9 positions matching TRBD1. CDR3 length: 18 amino acids. The junction had 21 bases not matched to a gene; V was cut back by 5 bases and J by 8 bases. Germline CDR1 is SGHVS and CDR2 is FNYEAQ. This CDR3 reads CASSPIPRHRTGDGEAFF. CDR3 bases: TGTGCCAGCAGCCCTATACCTCGTCATAGGACAGGGGACGGGGAAGCTTTCTTT.

This chain uses TRBV5-1 with TRBJ1-1, with 7 bases that match TRBD1. V gave up 4 bases and J gave up 8 bases; unmatched junction bases: 8. The CDR3 runs 13 residues. Germline-derived CDR1 and CDR2 are SGHRS and YFSETQ. The CDR3 DNA reads as TGCGCCAGCAGCCCACCGGGACAGACCGAAGCTTTCTTT. Its protein product is CASSPPGQTEAFF. Based on the CDR3 plus reference TRBV5-1 and TRBJ1-1, the full variable domain is KAGVTQTPRYLIKTRGQQVTLSCSPISGHRSVSWYQQTPGQGLQFLFEYFSETQRNKGNFPGRFSGRQFSNSRSEMNVSTLELGDSALYLCASSPPGQTEAFFGQGTRLTVV.

The chain has TRBV6-5 and TRBJ1-1, with a possible D match to TRBD1 (6 bases). The CDR3 contains 15 residues. V was cut by 3 bases and J by 0 bases, with 11 bases left in between. Germline loops: CDR1 MNHEY, CDR2 SVGAGI. The CDR3 spells CASSYRGHLNTEAFF. The CDR3 bases are TGTGCCAGCAGTTATCGGGGACACCTGAACACTGAAGCTTTCTTT.

This clone was detected a few times. Distinct nucleotide sequences in the sample also encode this CDR3. V usage is TRBV6-4 and J usage is TRBJ2-1; TRBD2 agrees at 10 bases. J was trimmed by 8 bases and V by 0 bases; bases with no gene match: 4. The CDR3 loop spans 15 amino acids. The germline gives CDR1 MRHNA, CDR2 SNTAGT. CDR3 loop: CASSDSAGGPDEQFF. The CDR3 DNA reads as TGTGCCAGCAGTGACTCAGCGGGGGGGCCAGATGAGCAGTTCTTC.

V is TRBV2 and J is TRBJ2-7, with 7 bases lining up with TRBD2. The length of the CDR3 is 12 residues. Germline CDR1 SNHLY, CDR2 FYNNEI. V was pared by 10 bases and J by 0 bases, with 3 bases of the junction left unmatched. The CDR3 sequence: CATGGSSYEQYV. CDR3 nucleotides: TGTGCCACGGGGGGTAGCTCCTACGAGCAGTACGTC.

This chain connects TRBV11-2 to TRBJ1-2; 8 bases line up with TRBD1. Germline values: CDR1 SGHAT, CDR2 FQNNGV. The V and J ends lost 4 bases and 7 bases, in that order; junction bases with no gene match: 8. There are 14 residues in the CDR3. The CDR3 protein is CASSSVGQGSGYTF. The DNA for the CDR3 is TGTGCCAGCAGCTCAGTTGGACAGGGTAGTGGCTACACCTTC.

The CDR3 nucleotides are TGTGCCAGCAGTTTAGTCGATCAGCCCCAGCATTTT. It specifies CASSLVDQPQHF. The rearrangement joins TRBV28 to TRBJ1-5; D gene unclear. The length of the CDR3 is 12 residues. Trimming took 2 bases from V and 5 from J, leaving 4 bases between them. The germline V gene encodes CDR1 MDHEN and CDR2 SYDVKM.

Only a few counts were recorded for this clone. The chain couples TRBV19 to TRBJ1-5; D is unresolved. The CDR3 loop spans 13 amino acids. Germline V gene sequence: CDR1 LNHDA, CDR2 SQIVND (reference sequence). V lost 3 bases to trimming and J lost 5 bases, with 8 bases between them. The CDR3 reads CASSMRRDQPQHF. The CDR3 DNA is TGTGCCAGTAGTATGCGAAGAGATCAGCCCCAGCATTTT.

The rearrangement joins TRBV18 to TRBJ1-1; D call uncertain. Germline V gene sequence: CDR1 KGHSH, CDR2 LQKENI. Trimming removed 2 bases from V and 4 bases from J, with 8 bases in between. The CDR3 extends over 13 amino acids. Here the CDR3 reads CASSPRRGTEAFF. CDR3 sequence (DNA): TGTGCCAGCTCACCAAGGCGGGGCACTGAAGCTTTCTTT.